The entry below describes one T cell receptor (beta chain). Its matching antigen is unknown. This entry belongs to a study of graft-versus-host responses after intestinal transplantation. Overall study results and limits: Maximum circulating GvH clone levels tracked with early post-transplant HvG decreases.

Sequencing was performed with immunoSEQ multiplex PCR; in TCRdb, only in-frame clones are kept and a portion is missing. The table has more than 85,000 clones, just over 90% seen once. V shed 8 bases and J 4 bases; nucleotides not matched to a gene: 14. CDR1 is MNHEY and CDR2 is SMNVEV in the germline V gene (reference sequence). The CDR3 consists of 15 residues. The chain combines TRBV27 with TRBJ2-7; TRBD1 matches 7 bases. This specimen consisted of unstimulated CD8+ T cells sorted from spleen or lymph node cells, obtained before intestinal transplant. The clonotype was recovered from a human donor who received an intestinal transplant. The CDR3 nucleotides read TGTGCCAGCGGGAGCTTCCGGGACAGCACATACGAGCAGTACTTC. It yields the protein CASGSFRDSTYEQYF.